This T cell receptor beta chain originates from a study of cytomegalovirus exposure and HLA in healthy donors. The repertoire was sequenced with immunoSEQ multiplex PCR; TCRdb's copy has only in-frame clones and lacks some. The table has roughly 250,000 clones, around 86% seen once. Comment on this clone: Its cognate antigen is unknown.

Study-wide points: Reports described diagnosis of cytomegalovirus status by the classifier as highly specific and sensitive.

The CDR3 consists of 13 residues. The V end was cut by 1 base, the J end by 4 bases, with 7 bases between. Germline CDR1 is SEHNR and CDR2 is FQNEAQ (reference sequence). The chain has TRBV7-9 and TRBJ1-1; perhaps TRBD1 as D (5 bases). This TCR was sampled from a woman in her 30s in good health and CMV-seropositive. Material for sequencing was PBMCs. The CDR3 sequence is CASSLGRATEAFF. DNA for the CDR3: TGTGCCAGCAGCTTAGGCAGGGCCACTGAAGCTTTCTTT.